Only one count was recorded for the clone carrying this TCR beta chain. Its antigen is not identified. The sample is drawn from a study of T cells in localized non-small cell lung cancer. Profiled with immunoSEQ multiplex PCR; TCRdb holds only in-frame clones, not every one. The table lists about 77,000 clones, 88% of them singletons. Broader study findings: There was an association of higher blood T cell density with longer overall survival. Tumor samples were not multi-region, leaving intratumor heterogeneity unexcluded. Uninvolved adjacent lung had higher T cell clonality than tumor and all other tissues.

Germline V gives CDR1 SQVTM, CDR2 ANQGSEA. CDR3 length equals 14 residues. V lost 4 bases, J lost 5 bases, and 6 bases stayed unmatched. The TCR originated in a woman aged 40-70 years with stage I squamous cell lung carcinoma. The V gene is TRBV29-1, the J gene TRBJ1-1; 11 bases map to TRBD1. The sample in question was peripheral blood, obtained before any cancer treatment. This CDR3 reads CSVATGTGGTEAFF. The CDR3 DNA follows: TGCAGCGTTGCAACCGGGACAGGGGGAACTGAAGCTTTCTTT.